This T cell receptor beta chain was recorded in a study of blood T cell repertoires in COVID-19. TCRdb keeps only in-frame clones here, not all; method: immunoSEQ multiplex PCR. The sample lists more than 100,000 clones, 78% occurring once. The sample taken for sequencing was peripheral blood. This clonotype originated in a man between 70 and 80 years old with acute or convalescent COVID-19.

The CDR3, as DNA: TGTGCCAGCAGCTTGGGAACGGCCGGGGAGCTGTTTTTT. It is translated as CASSLGTAGELFF. This sequence joins TRBV5-7 and TRBJ2-2; no firm D call. TRBV5-7 is classed as an ORF, of uncertain function. The CDR3 contains 13 residues. The germline V and J ends were trimmed by 0 bases and 6 bases, with 6 bases remaining between them.